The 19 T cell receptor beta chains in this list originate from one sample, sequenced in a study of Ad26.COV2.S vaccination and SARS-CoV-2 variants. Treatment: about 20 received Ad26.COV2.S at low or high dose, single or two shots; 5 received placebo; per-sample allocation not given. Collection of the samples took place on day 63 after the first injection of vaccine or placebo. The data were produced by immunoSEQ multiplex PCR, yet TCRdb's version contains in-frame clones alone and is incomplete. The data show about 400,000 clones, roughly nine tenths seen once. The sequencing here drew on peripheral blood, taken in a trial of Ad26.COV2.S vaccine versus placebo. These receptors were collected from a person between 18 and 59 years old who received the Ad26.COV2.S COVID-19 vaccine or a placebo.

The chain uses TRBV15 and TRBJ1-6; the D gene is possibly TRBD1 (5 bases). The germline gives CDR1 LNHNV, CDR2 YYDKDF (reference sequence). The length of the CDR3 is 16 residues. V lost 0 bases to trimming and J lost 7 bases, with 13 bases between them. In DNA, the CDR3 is TGTGCCACCAGCAGAGATGGAGGGCAGGGAAATTCACCCCTCCACTTT. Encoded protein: CATSRDGGQGNSPLHF. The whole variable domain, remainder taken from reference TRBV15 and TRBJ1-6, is DAMVIQNPRYQVTQFGKPVTLSCSQTLNHNVMYWYQQKSSQAPKLLFHYYDKDFNNEADTPDNFQSRRPNTSFCFLDIRSPGLGDTAMYLCATSRDGGQGNSPLHFGNGTRLTVT.

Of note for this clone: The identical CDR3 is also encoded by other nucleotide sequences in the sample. The CDR3 nucleotides read TGTGCCAGCAGCGTTAGCGGGGCTAGCACAGATACGCAGTATTTT. It yields the protein CASSVSGASTDTQYF. This rearrangement joins TRBV9 to TRBJ2-3; 8 bases align to TRBD2. Germline CDR1 SGDLS, CDR2 YYNGEE. The CDR3 length is 15 residues. The trim removed 2 bases at V and 0 bases at J, leaving 2 bases unmatched.

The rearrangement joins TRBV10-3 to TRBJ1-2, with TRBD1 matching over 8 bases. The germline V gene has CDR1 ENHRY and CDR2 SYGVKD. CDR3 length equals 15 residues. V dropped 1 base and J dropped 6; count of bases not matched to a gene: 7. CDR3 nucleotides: TGTGCCATCAGTGAGTTTACAGGACAGGGTGATGGCTACACCTTC. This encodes CAISEFTGQGDGYTF.

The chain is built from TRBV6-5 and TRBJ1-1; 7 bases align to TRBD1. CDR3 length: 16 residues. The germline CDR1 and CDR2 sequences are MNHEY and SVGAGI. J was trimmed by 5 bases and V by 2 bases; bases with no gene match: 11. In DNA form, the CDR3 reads TGTGCCAGCAGTTACCCCACGCAGGGGGGAAGTACTGAAGCTTTCTTT. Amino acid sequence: CASSYPTQGGSTEAFF.

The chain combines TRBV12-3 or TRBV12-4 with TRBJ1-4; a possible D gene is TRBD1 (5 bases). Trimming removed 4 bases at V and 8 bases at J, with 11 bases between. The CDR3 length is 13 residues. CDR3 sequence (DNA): TGTGCCAGCAGTTCGCTCGGGGGGGAAAAACTGTTTTTT. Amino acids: CASSSLGGEKLFF.

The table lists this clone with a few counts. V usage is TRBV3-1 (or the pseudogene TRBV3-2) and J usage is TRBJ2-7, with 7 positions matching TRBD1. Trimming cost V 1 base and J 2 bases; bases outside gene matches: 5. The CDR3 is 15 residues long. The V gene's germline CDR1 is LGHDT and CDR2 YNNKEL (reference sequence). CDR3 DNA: TGTGCCAGCAGCCAAGCCGCAGGGACAGCCTACGAGCAGTACTTC. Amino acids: CASSQAAGTAYEQYF.

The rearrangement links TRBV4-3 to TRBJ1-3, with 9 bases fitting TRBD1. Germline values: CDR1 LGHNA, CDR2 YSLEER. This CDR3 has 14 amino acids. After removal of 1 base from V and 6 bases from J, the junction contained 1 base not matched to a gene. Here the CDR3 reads CASSQGTGENTIYF. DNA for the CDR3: TGCGCCAGCAGCCAAGGGACAGGGGAAAACACCATATATTTT.

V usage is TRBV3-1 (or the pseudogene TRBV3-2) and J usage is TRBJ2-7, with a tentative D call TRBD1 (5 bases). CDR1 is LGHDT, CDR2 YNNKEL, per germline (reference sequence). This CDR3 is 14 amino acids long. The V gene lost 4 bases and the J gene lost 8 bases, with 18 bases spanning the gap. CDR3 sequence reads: CASSLGQSPTQQYF. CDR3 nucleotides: TGTGCCAGCAGCCTAGGACAAAGCCCTACGCAGCAGTACTTC.

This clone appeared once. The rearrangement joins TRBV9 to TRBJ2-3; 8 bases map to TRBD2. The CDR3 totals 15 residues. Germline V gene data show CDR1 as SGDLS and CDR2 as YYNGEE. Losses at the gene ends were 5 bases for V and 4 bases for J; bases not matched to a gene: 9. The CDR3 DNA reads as TGTGCCAGCAGGCGGGGGGTCTTAAGGGCAGATACGCAGTATTTT. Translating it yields CASRRGVLRADTQYF.

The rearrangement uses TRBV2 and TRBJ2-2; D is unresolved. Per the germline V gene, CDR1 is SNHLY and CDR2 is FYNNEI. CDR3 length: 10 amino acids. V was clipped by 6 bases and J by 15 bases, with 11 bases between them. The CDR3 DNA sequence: TGTGCCAGCAGAGGGCGCCTCATGTTTTTT. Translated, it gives CASRGRLMFF.

In DNA form, the CDR3 reads TGTGCCAGCAGCTTAGATCGGGTCAGGGGGCATAGCACAGATACGCAGTATTTT. Protein sequence: CASSLDRVRGHSTDTQYF. The J gene is TRBJ2-3, the V gene TRBV7-9, with TRBD1 matching over 8 bases. V lost 1 base, J lost 0 bases, and 9 bases stayed unmatched. The germline CDR1 and CDR2 sequences are SEHNR and FQNEAQ (reference sequence). The CDR3 length is 18 residues.

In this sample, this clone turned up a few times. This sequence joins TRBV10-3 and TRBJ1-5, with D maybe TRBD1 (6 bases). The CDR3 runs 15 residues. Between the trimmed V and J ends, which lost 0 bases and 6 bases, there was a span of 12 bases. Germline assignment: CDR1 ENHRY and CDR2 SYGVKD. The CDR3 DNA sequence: TGTGCCATCAGTGAGTCGACCGAGGGGGGTCAGCCCCAGCATTTT. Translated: CAISESTEGGQPQHF.

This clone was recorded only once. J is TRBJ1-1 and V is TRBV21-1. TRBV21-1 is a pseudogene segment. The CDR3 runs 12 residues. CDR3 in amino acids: CASSTSDAEAFF. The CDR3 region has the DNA TGTGCCAGCAGCACTAGTGACGCTGAAGCTTTCTTT.

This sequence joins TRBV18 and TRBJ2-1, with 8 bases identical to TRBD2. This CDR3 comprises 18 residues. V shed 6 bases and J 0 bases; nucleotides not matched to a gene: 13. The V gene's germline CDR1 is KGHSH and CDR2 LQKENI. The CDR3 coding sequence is TGTGCCAGCTCCCTGCTGGGCGGGGGGTCATACTCCTACAATGAGCAGTTCTTC. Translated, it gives CASSLLGGGSYSYNEQFF.

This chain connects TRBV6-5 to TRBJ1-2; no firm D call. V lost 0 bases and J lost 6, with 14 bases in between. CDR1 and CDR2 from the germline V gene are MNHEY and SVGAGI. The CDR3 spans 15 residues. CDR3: CASSYSAPDFNGYTF. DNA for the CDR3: TGTGCCAGCAGTTACTCGGCCCCGGACTTTAATGGCTACACCTTC.

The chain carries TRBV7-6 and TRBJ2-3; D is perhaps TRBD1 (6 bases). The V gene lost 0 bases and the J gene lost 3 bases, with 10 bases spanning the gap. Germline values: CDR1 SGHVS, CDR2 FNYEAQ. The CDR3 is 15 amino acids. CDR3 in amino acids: CASSLAAGATDTQYF. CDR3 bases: TGTGCCAGCAGCTTAGCGGCAGGGGCGACAGATACGCAGTATTTT.

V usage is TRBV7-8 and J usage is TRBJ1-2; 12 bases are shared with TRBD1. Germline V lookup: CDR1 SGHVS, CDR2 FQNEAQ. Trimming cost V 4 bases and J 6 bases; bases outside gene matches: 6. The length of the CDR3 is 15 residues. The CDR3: CASSSQGTGGDGYTF. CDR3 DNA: TGTGCCAGCAGCTCGCAGGGGACAGGGGGCGATGGCTACACCTTC.

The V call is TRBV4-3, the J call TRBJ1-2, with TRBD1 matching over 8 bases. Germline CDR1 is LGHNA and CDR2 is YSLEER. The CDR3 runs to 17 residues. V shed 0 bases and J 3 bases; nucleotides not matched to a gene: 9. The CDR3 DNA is TGCGCCAGCAGCCAAGAGGTTGTCGGACAGGGATACTATGGCTACACCTTC. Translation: CASSQEVVGQGYYGYTF.

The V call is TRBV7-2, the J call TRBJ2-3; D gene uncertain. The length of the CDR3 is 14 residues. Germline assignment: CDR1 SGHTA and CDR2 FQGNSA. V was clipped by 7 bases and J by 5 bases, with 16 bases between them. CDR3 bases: TGTGCCAGCACCCTGGGGTTTTTGGGAGATACGCAGTATTTT. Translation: CASTLGFLGDTQYF.